These 14 T cell receptor beta chains came from one sample sequenced in a study of PD-1 blockade in mismatch repair-deficient tumors. Some clones are missing from TCRdb's copy, which holds only in-frame ones; the method was immunoSEQ multiplex PCR. The table includes around 100,000 clones, about 74% detected once. The sequences come from peripheral blood, collected about 60 weeks after starting pembrolizumab. The receptors shown here come from an adult with mismatch repair-deficient cancer.

The rearrangement joins TRBV30 to TRBJ2-3, with D possibly TRBD2 on 6 matching bases. This CDR3 has 12 amino acids. Looked up from germline, CDR1 is GTSNPN and CDR2 is SVGIG (reference sequence). Trimming took 2 bases from V and 8 from J, leaving 11 bases between them. The CDR3 region is CAWSWDSTTQYF. The CDR3 nucleotides read TGTGCCTGGAGTTGGGACTCCACTACGCAGTATTTT.

The chain links TRBV7-6 to TRBJ1-2; no clear D. The CDR3 runs 15 residues. Trimming cost V 2 bases and J 3 bases, with 13 bases left between them. Germline lookup yields CDR1 SGHVS and CDR2 FNYEAQ. The DNA of the CDR3 is TGTGCCAGCAGCTTATATGGATTGGGTGACTATGGCTACACCTTC. The encoded protein is CASSLYGLGDYGYTF.

About this clone itself: The sample has other DNA sequences that encode this CDR3 too. V usage is TRBV7-2 and J usage is TRBJ1-3; D not resolved. Trimming took 2 bases from V and 0 from J, leaving 5 bases between them. Per the germline V gene, CDR1 is SGHTA and CDR2 is FQGNSA. The CDR3 spans 14 residues. CDR3 region: CASSLLGSGNTIYF. The CDR3 DNA sequence: TGTGCCAGCAGCTTATTGGGCTCTGGAAACACCATATATTTT.

The chain recombines TRBV9 with TRBJ2-1; D is uncertain. Germline CDR1 reads SGDLS; CDR2 reads YYNGEE. The germline V and J ends were trimmed by 1 base and 4 bases, with 6 bases remaining between them. The CDR3 has 13 amino acids. CDR3 nucleotide sequence: TGTGCCAGCAGCGTAAGTGTTTACAATGAGCAGTTCTTC. Translating gives CASSVSVYNEQFF. The complete variable domain, with remaining parts taken from reference TRBV9 and TRBJ2-1, reads DSGVTQTPKHLITATGQRVTLRCSPRSGDLSVYWYQQSLDQGLQFLIQYYNGEERAKGNILERFSAQQFPDLHSELNLSSLELGDSALYFCASSVSVYNEQFFGPGTRLTVL.

The gene calls are TRBV11-2 and TRBJ2-5, with D perhaps assigned TRBD1 or TRBD2 (5 bases each). V dropped 0 bases and J dropped 1 base, with 9 bases sitting between them. Germline lookup yields CDR1 SGHAT and CDR2 FQNNGV. This CDR3 has 15 residues. CDR3 in DNA: TGTGCCAGCAGCTTAGATCTGGGACCCCAAGAGACCCAGTACTTC. It specifies CASSLDLGPQETQYF. Based on the CDR3 plus reference TRBV11-2 and TRBJ2-5, the full variable domain is EAGVAQSPRYKIIEKRQSVAFWCNPISGHATLYWYQQILGQGPKLLIQFQNNGVVDDSQLPKDRFSAERLKGVDSTLKIQPAKLEDSAVYLCASSLDLGPQETQYFGPGTRLLVL.

This clone was detected many times. The CDR3 loop reads CASEQGYSYEQYF. The CDR3 DNA sequence: TGTGCCAGCGAACAGGGGTACTCCTACGAGCAGTACTTC. This chain links TRBV2 with TRBJ2-7, with 7 bases aligning to TRBD1. The germline gives CDR1 SNHLY, CDR2 FYNNEI. After removal of 8 bases from V and 0 bases from J, the junction contained 4 bases not matched to a gene. This CDR3 has 13 amino acids. The whole variable domain, filled in from reference TRBV2 and TRBJ2-7, reads EPEVTQTPSHQVTQMGQEVILRCVPISNHLYFYWYRQILGQKVEFLVSFYNNEISEKSEIFDDQFSVERPDGSNFTLKIRSTKLEDSAMYFCASEQGYSYEQYFGPGTRLTVT.

The chain combines TRBV7-3 with TRBJ2-1; 12 bases fit TRBD2. Germline V gene sequence: CDR1 SGHTA, CDR2 FQGTGA. After removal of 3 bases from V and 5 bases from J, the junction contained 2 bases not matched to a gene. The CDR3 covers 15 residues. Here the CDR3 reads CASSFGLAGHNEQFF. The CDR3 coding sequence is TGTGCCAGCAGCTTCGGACTAGCGGGGCACAATGAGCAGTTCTTC. Supplemented by reference TRBV7-3 and TRBJ2-1, the full variable domain reads GAGVSQTPSNKVTEKGKYVELRCDPISGHTALYWYRQSLGQGPEFLIYFQGTGAADDSGLPNDRFFAVRPEGSVSTLKIQRTERGDSAVYLCASSFGLAGHNEQFFGPGTRLTVL.

The chain carries TRBV10-3 and TRBJ2-1; D is perhaps TRBD1 (5 bases). Germline values: CDR1 ENHRY, CDR2 SYGVKD. Trimming removed 7 bases from V and 1 base from J, with 23 bases in between. This CDR3 is 18 amino acids long. The CDR3 DNA sequence: TGTGCCATCACTAAGGAGATAGGGCGCCGACAGTCCTACAATGAGCAGTTCTTC. Its protein product is CAITKEIGRRQSYNEQFF.

The CDR3 spells CSADQGEGGGYTF. The CDR3 DNA sequence: TGCAGCGCTGATCAGGGGGAAGGGGGAGGCTACACCTTC. The chain couples TRBV29-1 to TRBJ1-2, with 7 bases lining up with TRBD1. Looked up from germline, CDR1 is SQVTM and CDR2 is ANQGSEA. V trimming: 7 bases; J trimming: 8 bases; junction bases outside the gene matches: 13. The length of the CDR3 is 13 residues.

The chain recombines TRBV27 with TRBJ1-5; a weak D match, TRBD1 (5 bases). V lost 5 bases, J lost 5 bases, and 13 bases lay in between. The CDR3 extends over 14 amino acids. CDR1 is MNHEY and CDR2 is SMNVEV in the germline V gene (reference sequence). CDR3 loop: CASSDWGVDQPQHF. Here the CDR3 DNA reads TGTGCCAGCAGTGACTGGGGGGTGGATCAGCCCCAGCATTTT.

The genes are TRBV7-6 and TRBJ2-1; D might be TRBD1 or TRBD2, each matching 7 bases. The CDR3 covers 16 residues. Between the trimmed V and J ends, which lost 4 bases and 2 bases, there was a span of 15 bases. In germline, CDR1 is SGHVS, CDR2 FNYEAQ. In DNA, the CDR3 is TGTGCCAGCAGCTCCAGGGGGAGGGACGCCTACAATGAGCAGTTCTTC. Translating gives CASSSRGRDAYNEQFF.

The rearrangement uses TRBV7-8 and TRBJ2-7, with 7 bases fitting TRBD1. From germline, CDR1 is SGHVS and CDR2 FQNEAQ. Trimming removed 1 base from V and 5 bases from J; junction bases left unmatched: 8. The CDR3 is 15 amino acids. CDR3 nucleotide sequence: TGTGCCAGCAGCTTAGTAGGGGGCTTTGGTGACGAGCAGTACTTC. Amino acids: CASSLVGGFGDEQYF.

The J gene is TRBJ2-3, the V gene TRBV4-2; D is unclear. Germline CDR1 reads LGHNA; CDR2 reads YNFKEQ. Trimming removed 0 bases from V and 4 bases from J, with 14 bases in between. The CDR3 is 16 residues long. CDR3: CASSQDDGFEADTQYF. The DNA of the CDR3 is TGTGCCAGCAGCCAAGATGACGGCTTCGAGGCAGATACGCAGTATTTT.

This clone was counted once. The chain carries TRBV25-1 and TRBJ1-3, with D uncertain. This CDR3 is 13 amino acids long. CDR1 and CDR2 from the germline V gene are MGHDK and SYGVNS. V gave up 4 bases and J gave up 0 bases, with 4 bases separating them. The CDR3 spells CASSAGSGNTIYF. CDR3 in DNA: TGTGCCAGCAGTGCTGGCTCTGGAAACACCATATATTTT.